This T cell receptor beta chain comes out of a study of T cell responses to AZD1222 COVID-19 vaccine. Germline V gene sequence: CDR1 LGHDT, CDR2 YNNKEL (reference sequence). Trimming took 3 bases from V and 10 from J; bases not matched to a gene: 8. The CDR3 runs to 16 residues. With regard to this clone: As yet, its antigen is unknown.

Study-level findings and limits: The donors showed a predominance of white British ancestry and of females, with possible underestimation of clonal diversity. Variant regions that are unmutated are reportedly the target of nearly half of spike-specific TCRs. At baseline, seropositivity was found in only a handful of AZD1222 recipients. It was only after the peak T cell response that any repertoires were sampled.

TCRdb's copy holds only in-frame clones and misses some; the assay was immunoSEQ multiplex PCR. The sample contains approximately 150,000 clones, 88% of which appear only once. This TCR derives from an adult who received the AZD1222 COVID-19 vaccine. The chain recombines TRBV3-1 (or the pseudogene TRBV3-2) with TRBJ1-6; 11 nucleotides align to TRBD1. The source material was peripheral blood, sampled 28 days after the second AZD1222 dose. The CDR3: CASSQRRGTGGSPLHF. CDR3 DNA: TGTGCCAGCAGCCAGAGAAGGGGGACAGGGGGATCACCCCTCCACTTT.